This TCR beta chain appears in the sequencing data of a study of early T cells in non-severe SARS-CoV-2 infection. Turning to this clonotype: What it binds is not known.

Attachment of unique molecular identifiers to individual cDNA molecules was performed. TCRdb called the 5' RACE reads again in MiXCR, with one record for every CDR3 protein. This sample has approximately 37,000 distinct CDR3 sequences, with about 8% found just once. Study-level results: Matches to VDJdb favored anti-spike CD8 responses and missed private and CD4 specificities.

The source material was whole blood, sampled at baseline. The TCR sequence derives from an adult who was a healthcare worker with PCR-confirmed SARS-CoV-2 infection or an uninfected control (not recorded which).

This chain's CDR3 is CATSTRRGQGAGYGYTF. CDR3 in DNA: TGTGCCACCAGCACCCGTAGGGGACAGGGGGCAGGCTATGGCTACACCTTC. This chain links TRBV15 with TRBJ1-2; TRBD1 matches at 12 bases. Trimming cost V 4 bases and J 4 bases; bases outside gene matches: 10. The length of the CDR3 is 17 residues. Germline CDR1 reads LNHNV; CDR2 reads YYDKDF (reference sequence). Complete variable domain (other parts from reference TRBV15 and TRBJ1-2): DAMVIQNPRYQVTQFGKPVTLSCSQTLNHNVMYWYQQKSSQAPKLLFHYYDKDFNNEADTPDNFQSRRPNTSFCFLDIRSPGLGDTAMYLCATSTRRGQGAGYGYTFGSGTRLTVV.